One sample yielded the 29 T cell receptor beta chains listed below, sequenced in a study of beta chain features in type 1 diabetes. Expressed TCRB transcripts were sequenced, since all the RNA that had been isolated was reverse transcribed. Clones were sequenced by immunoSEQ multiplex PCR, and TCRdb holds only the in-frame ones, with some missing. Of roughly 330,000 clones listed, approximately 11% were seen once; the top ten hold just over 0.015%. The sample was naive CD4+ T cells from blood. The receptor set was obtained from a woman in her twenties or thirties in good health.

This clone has a handful of counts. The V and J genes are TRBV25-1 and TRBJ2-7, with D possibly TRBD1 on 5 matching bases. CDR3 length equals 13 residues. Trimming cost V 3 bases and J 7 bases, with 13 bases left between them. Germline loops: CDR1 MGHDK, CDR2 SYGVNS. The CDR3 DNA sequence: TGTGCCAGCAGTGATATGGGGCGCTTTGAGCAGTACTTC. Its protein product is CASSDMGRFEQYF.

This sequence joins TRBV4-2 and TRBJ1-2; the D gene is possibly TRBD1 (5 bases). V lost 5 bases and J 6 bases, leaving 19 bases between the germline ends. From germline, CDR1 is LGHNA and CDR2 YNFKEQ. The CDR3 runs 15 residues. The CDR3 reads CASSSRPTVNHGYTF. CDR3 coding DNA: TGTGCCAGCAGCTCACGTCCGACAGTCAACCATGGCTACACCTTC.

This clone was observed a handful of times. The rearrangement uses TRBV27 and TRBJ1-1; D is uncertain. The length of the CDR3 is 14 residues. V was trimmed by 4 bases and J by 0 bases, leaving 9 bases between them. Germline-derived CDR1 and CDR2 are MNHEY and SMNVEV (reference sequence). The CDR3 sequence is CASSSQPLNTEAFF. DNA of the CDR3: TGTGCCAGCAGTTCACAGCCTTTGAACACTGAAGCTTTCTTT.

The chain uses TRBV28 and TRBJ2-4; unclear D gene. The CDR3 is made up of 18 amino acids. Germline CDR1 is MDHEN and CDR2 is SYDVKM. V dropped 5 bases and J dropped 0 bases, with 20 bases sitting between them. CDR3 sequence (DNA): TGTGCCAGCAGTCTCAACCGAGGAAGACCTCTAGCCAAAAACATTCAGTACTTC. Translating gives CASSLNRGRPLAKNIQYF.

The chain joins TRBV7-2 to TRBJ2-2; a weak D match, TRBD1 (5 bases). Germline lookup yields CDR1 SGHTA and CDR2 FQGNSA. The germline V and J ends were trimmed by 0 bases and 1 base, with 9 bases remaining between them. The CDR3 length is 16 residues. The DNA for the CDR3 is TGTGCCAGCAGCTTAGCCCAGGGTGGGAACACCGGGGAGCTGTTTTTT. Encoded protein: CASSLAQGGNTGELFF.

The chain recombines TRBV21-1 with TRBJ2-5; the tabulated D call, TRBD1, remains unverified against the DNA. TRBV21-1 constitutes a pseudogene. The length of the CDR3 is 15 residues. The CDR3, as DNA: TGTGCCAGCAGCTCCCGGGACAGGGGGAAAGAGACCCAGTACTTC. It translates to CASSSRDRGKETQYF.

This chain joins TRBV10-2 and TRBJ2-7; D not certain. The V gene's germline CDR1 is WSHSY and CDR2 SAAADI. Trimming left V 7 bases short and J 1 base short, with 14 bases between. The CDR3 is made up of 14 amino acids. CDR3 residues: CASNPQRTSYEQYF. The CDR3 DNA follows: TGCGCCAGCAACCCACAAAGAACGTCCTACGAGCAGTACTTC.

Only a few counts were recorded for this clone. This chain uses TRBV7-9 with TRBJ1-2; possible D gene TRBD1, 5 bases. The CDR3 spans 15 residues. Germline V gives CDR1 SEHNR, CDR2 FQNEAQ (reference sequence). The ends were cut back, 5 bases at V and 2 bases at J, with 15 bases in the middle. The CDR3 region has the DNA TGTGCCAGCAGCCAGGGCCTTAATGAGAACTATGGCTACACCTTC. Its translation is CASSQGLNENYGYTF.

The V and J genes are TRBV28 and TRBJ1-5; 8 bases line up with TRBD1. CDR3 length: 13 residues. The V gene end was trimmed by 6 bases and the J gene end by 5 bases; junction bases not matched to a gene: 3. CDR1 and CDR2 (germline): MDHEN, SYDVKM. The CDR3 spells CASRGQGHQPQHF. The CDR3 DNA reads TGTGCCAGCAGAGGACAGGGACATCAGCCCCAGCATTTT.

The gene calls are TRBV28 and TRBJ2-5, with D perhaps matching TRBD2 (5 bases). Germline V gene data show CDR1 as MDHEN and CDR2 as SYDVKM. Trimming removed 8 bases at V and 3 bases at J, with 7 bases between. The CDR3 loop spans 11 amino acids. The CDR3 here is CASVREETQYF. CDR3 DNA: TGTGCCAGCGTGCGGGAAGAGACCCAGTACTTC.

The genes are TRBV29-1 and TRBJ2-7; 11 nucleotides match TRBD2. From germline, CDR1 is SQVTM and CDR2 ANQGSEA. This CDR3 region has 15 residues. With 6 bases clipped from V and 2 bases from J, the junction kept 9 bases outside the gene matches. The CDR3 DNA reads as TGCAGCGTGATTTTATTGACTAGCGGGACCTACGAGCAGTACTTC. It yields the protein CSVILLTSGTYEQYF.

The V call is TRBV5-1, the J call TRBJ2-5; perhaps TRBD2 as D (5 bases). The CDR3 has 13 residues. Germline loops: CDR1 SGHRS, CDR2 YFSETQ. V gave up 7 bases and J gave up 6 bases, with 16 bases separating them. The CDR3 sequence is CASQMTNSQTQYF. CDR3 bases: TGCGCCAGCCAGATGACTAATTCCCAGACCCAGTACTTC.

In this sample, this clone turned up a few times. The rearrangement joins TRBV4-3 to TRBJ2-1; D unclear. CDR1 is LGHNA and CDR2 is YSLEER in the germline V gene. V was cut by 0 bases and J by 10 bases, with 16 bases left in between. The CDR3 has 15 residues. In nucleotides, the CDR3 is TGCGCCAGCAGCCAAGACTACCTTAAAATCGGGGAGCAGTTCTTC. Translation: CASSQDYLKIGEQFF.

This clone was detected a few times. CDR3 in DNA: TGTGCCAGCAGCCCCCAGGTGCGGGAGGCTCAGTACTTC. Translation: CASSPQVREAQYF. This chain uses TRBV7-2 with TRBJ2-4; 8 bases line up with TRBD2. Unmatched junction bases numbered 9, after V lost 5 bases and J lost 12 bases. Germline V gene data show CDR1 as SGHTA and CDR2 as FQGNSA. The CDR3 sequence is 13 residues long.

V is TRBV10-3 and J is TRBJ2-7, with TRBD2 matching 7 bases. The CDR3 has 15 residues. Losses at the gene ends were 2 bases for V and 0 bases for J; bases not matched to a gene: 4. In germline, CDR1 is ENHRY, CDR2 SYGVKD. The chain's CDR3 is CAISEREATSYEQYF. The CDR3 DNA follows: TGTGCCATCAGTGAGCGGGAGGCAACCTCCTACGAGCAGTACTTC.

On this clone: Other DNA variants within this sample encode the same CDR3. The chain carries TRBV5-1 and TRBJ2-1, with a possible D match to TRBD1 (5 bases). Germline CDR1 SGHRS, CDR2 YFSETQ. The CDR3 is made up of 15 amino acids. Trimming cost V 0 bases and J 2 bases, with 9 bases left between them. CDR3 region: CASSLGGSAYNEQFF. CDR3 in DNA: TGCGCCAGCAGCTTGGGGGGCAGCGCCTACAATGAGCAGTTCTTC.

This clone was seen a handful of times. The CDR3 loop reads CASSFRRTGEKRQFF. Here the CDR3 DNA reads TGTGCCAGCAGCTTCCGGCGGACAGGGGAGAAACGGCAGTTCTTC. The gene calls are TRBV7-2 and TRBJ2-1; 9 bases agree with TRBD1. The CDR3 consists of 15 residues. In germline, CDR1 is SGHTA, CDR2 FQGNSA. V dropped 3 bases and J dropped 12; count of bases not matched to a gene: 12.

V is TRBV18 and J is TRBJ2-3, with D possibly being TRBD2 (6 bases). The V gene's germline CDR1 is KGHSH and CDR2 LQKENI. The CDR3 loop spans 14 amino acids. Deletions cut 3 bases from V and 1 base from J, with 8 bases between. CDR3 nucleotides: TGTGCCAGCTCACCTGGACTACGCACAGATACGCAGTATTTT. Translated: CASSPGLRTDTQYF.

The CDR3 region is CASSLRGSYNEQFF. The CDR3 coding sequence is TGTGCCAGCAGCCTCAGGGGATCCTACAATGAGCAGTTCTTC. The chain uses TRBV7-3 and TRBJ2-1, with a weak D call TRBD1 (6 bases). The V end lost 5 bases, the J end lost 1 base, and 9 bases lay between the germline ends. Germline lookup yields CDR1 SGHTA and CDR2 FQGTGA. The CDR3 runs to 14 residues. Complete variable domain (other parts from reference TRBV7-3 and TRBJ2-1): GAGVSQTPSNKVTEKGKYVELRCDPISGHTALYWYRQSLGQGPEFLIYFQGTGAADDSGLPNDRFFAVRPEGSVSTLKIQRTERGDSAVYLCASSLRGSYNEQFFGPGTRLTVL.

This clone has just a few counts. V gene TRBV29-1 combines with J gene TRBJ2-1; TRBD1 matches at 8 bases. CDR3 size: 14 residues. Unmatched junction bases numbered 11, after V lost 4 bases and J lost 9 bases. CDR1 and CDR2 from the germline V gene are SQVTM and ANQGSEA. This chain's CDR3 is CSVVRAGGSGEQFF. The CDR3, as DNA: TGCAGCGTTGTACGGGCAGGGGGCTCCGGTGAGCAGTTCTTC.

This clone was detected only a few times. This chain connects TRBV4-3 to TRBJ2-7, with TRBD2 as a possible D gene (5 bases). CDR3 length: 14 amino acids. CDR1 is LGHNA and CDR2 is YSLEER in the germline V gene. Between the trimmed V and J ends, which lost 1 base and 3 bases, there was a span of 10 bases. The chain's CDR3 is CASSQALEGYEQYF. The CDR3, as DNA: TGCGCCAGCAGCCAAGCGTTAGAGGGCTACGAGCAGTACTTC.

The genes are TRBV7-2 and TRBJ2-3; no clear D gene. CDR1 SGHTA and CDR2 FQGNSA come from the germline V gene. The CDR3 is 15 amino acids. The V end lost 5 bases, the J end lost 0 bases, and 12 bases lay between the germline ends. CDR3 nucleotide sequence: TGTGCCAGCAGCCACGCGAGTAGAAGCACAGATACGCAGTATTTT. Translation: CASSHASRSTDTQYF.

This clone was seen more than once but under ten times. The chain is built from TRBV10-3 and TRBJ1-2, with 10 nucleotides matching TRBD1. V shed 9 bases, J shed 4 bases, and the junction held 8 bases outside the gene matches. Germline V gives CDR1 ENHRY, CDR2 SYGVKD. The CDR3 contains 14 residues. CDR3 loop: CAIQPGQGFYGYTF. Written as DNA, the CDR3 is TGTGCCATTCAACCGGGACAGGGGTTCTATGGCTACACCTTC.

V usage is TRBV6-5 and J usage is TRBJ2-1; D possibly corresponds to TRBD2 (6 bases). Germline V gene data show CDR1 as MNHEY and CDR2 as SVGAGI. The V and J ends lost 11 bases and 1 base respectively, with 12 bases between them. CDR3 length equals 13 residues. CDR3 coding DNA: TGTGCCGTTACTAGCCCGTCCTACAATGAGCAGTTCTTC. Translated: CAVTSPSYNEQFF.

This clone occurred a few times. This chain uses TRBV28 with TRBJ1-1; no reliable D call. The V and J ends lost 2 bases and 8 bases respectively, with 6 bases between them. Germline V gene lookup returns CDR1 MDHEN and CDR2 SYDVKM. The CDR3 totals 11 residues. The CDR3 bases are TGTGCCAGCAGTTTAACCCGGGAAGCTTTCTTT. Translating gives CASSLTREAFF.

V usage is TRBV28 and J usage is TRBJ2-5; 9 bases are a match to TRBD1. There are 16 residues in the CDR3. The germline CDR1 and CDR2 sequences are MDHEN and SYDVKM. V lost 1 base and J lost 1; bases outside the gene matches: 4. In nucleotides, the CDR3 is TGTGCCAGCAGTTTATTGGGACAGGGCCTCCAAGAGACCCAGTACTTC. It yields the protein CASSLLGQGLQETQYF. The full variable domain, completed using reference TRBV28 and TRBJ2-5, is DVKVTQSSRYLVKRTGEKVFLECVQDMDHENMFWYRQDPGLGLRLIYFSYDVKMKEKGDIPEGYSVSREKKERFSLILESASTNQTSMYLCASSLLGQGLQETQYFGPGTRLLVL.

This clone was counted between two and nine times. The chain has TRBV6-5 and TRBJ1-1; D is perhaps TRBD1 (5 bases). V lost 4 bases, J lost 5 bases, and 14 bases lay in between. CDR1 is MNHEY and CDR2 is SVGAGI in the germline V gene. This CDR3 contains 14 residues. The CDR3 coding sequence is TGTGCCAGCAGTTTGTACCGGGGGGGAACTGAAGCTTTCTTT. Its protein product is CASSLYRGGTEAFF.

The chain employs TRBV10-3 and TRBJ2-2; D may be TRBD1 (6 bases). V was shortened by 9 bases and J by 1 base, with 6 bases between the two germline ends. Germline CDR1 reads ENHRY; CDR2 reads SYGVKD. The CDR3 consists of 12 residues. CDR3 sequence (DNA): TGTGCCATGACAGGGAACACCGGGGAGCTGTTTTTT. Residues: CAMTGNTGELFF.

The V gene is TRBV5-4, the J gene TRBJ2-3, with a tentative D call TRBD1 (6 bases). Looked up from germline, CDR1 is SGHNT and CDR2 is YYREEE (reference sequence). CDR3 length: 15 amino acids. V was shortened by 4 bases and J by 1 base, with 13 bases between the two germline ends. The CDR3 sequence: CASSPGTPGTDTQYF. DNA for the CDR3: TGTGCCAGCAGCCCCGGGACACCAGGCACAGATACGCAGTATTTT.